This T cell receptor beta chain is drawn from a study of T-cell memory formation after mild COVID-19. Study information: The two donors had largely donor-specific TCR clusters.

TCRdb redid the calling of the 5' RACE reads with MiXCR, one entry per CDR3 protein. The sample shows about 500,000 distinct CDR3 sequences, 20% of them seen only once. Overall study results and limits: Later expanders leaned CD4+, whereas day 15 to 85 contracting clones were balanced CD4/CD8. Among contracting clones, CD4+ were mainly CM/EM and CD8+ enriched in EMRA.

This clonotype was seen a few times. What it binds is unknown. Per the germline V gene, CDR1 is KGHDR and CDR2 is SFDVKD. Trimming took 2 bases from V and 1 from J; bases not matched to a gene: 3. The length of the CDR3 is 16 residues. V gene TRBV24-1 combines with J gene TRBJ2-7; 11 bases fit TRBD2. The sample comprised PBMCs or a T cell subset sorted from them (not recorded which). The origin of this receptor is an adult woman who had mild COVID-19 (a few samples of this study predate the infection). Cell type and time point are not known. CDR3 coding DNA: TGTGCCACCAGTGATTCTAGCGGGGGGCCTTCCTACGAGCAGTACTTC. Residues: CATSDSSGGPSYEQYF.